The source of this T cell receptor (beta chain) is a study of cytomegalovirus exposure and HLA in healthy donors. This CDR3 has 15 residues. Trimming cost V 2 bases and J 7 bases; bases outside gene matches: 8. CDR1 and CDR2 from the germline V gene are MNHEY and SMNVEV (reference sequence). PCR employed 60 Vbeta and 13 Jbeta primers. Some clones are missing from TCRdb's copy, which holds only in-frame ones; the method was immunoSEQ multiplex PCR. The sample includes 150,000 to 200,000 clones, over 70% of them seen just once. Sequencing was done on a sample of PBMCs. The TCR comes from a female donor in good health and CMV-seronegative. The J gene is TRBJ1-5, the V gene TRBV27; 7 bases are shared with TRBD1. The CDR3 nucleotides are TGTGCCAGCAGTTTAGCCACAGGGGAAGGACAGCCCCAGCATTTT. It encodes CASSLATGEGQPQHF.